A single TCR beta chain is shown here with its context. The data stem from a study of PD-L1 blockade in urothelial cancer. Study overall: At 3 weeks after treatment start (second dose) and again at 6 weeks, blood was analyzed.

Libraries were prepared by immunoSEQ multiplex PCR; TCRdb keeps only in-frame clonotypes and omits some of them. This sample has fewer than 85,000 clones, with roughly 84% found just once. As for time point: pretreatment peripheral blood. Locally advanced or metastatic urothelial carcinoma affected the patients. CDR1 and CDR2 (germline): MNHEY, SMNVEV (reference sequence). The CDR3 loop spans 13 amino acids. V lost 5 bases and J lost 13, with 20 bases in between. Here the sequenced sample was PBMCs, taken around atezolizumab (anti-PD-L1) treatment. The TCR sequence derives from a woman aged 65 to 85 with urothelial cancer. The chain carries TRBV27 and TRBJ1-2, with a weak D call TRBD1 (5 bases). The CDR3 region has the DNA TGTGCCAGCAGTCCCTTTATGGGGGGAGGTATCACCTTC. Amino acid sequence: CASSPFMGGGITF.